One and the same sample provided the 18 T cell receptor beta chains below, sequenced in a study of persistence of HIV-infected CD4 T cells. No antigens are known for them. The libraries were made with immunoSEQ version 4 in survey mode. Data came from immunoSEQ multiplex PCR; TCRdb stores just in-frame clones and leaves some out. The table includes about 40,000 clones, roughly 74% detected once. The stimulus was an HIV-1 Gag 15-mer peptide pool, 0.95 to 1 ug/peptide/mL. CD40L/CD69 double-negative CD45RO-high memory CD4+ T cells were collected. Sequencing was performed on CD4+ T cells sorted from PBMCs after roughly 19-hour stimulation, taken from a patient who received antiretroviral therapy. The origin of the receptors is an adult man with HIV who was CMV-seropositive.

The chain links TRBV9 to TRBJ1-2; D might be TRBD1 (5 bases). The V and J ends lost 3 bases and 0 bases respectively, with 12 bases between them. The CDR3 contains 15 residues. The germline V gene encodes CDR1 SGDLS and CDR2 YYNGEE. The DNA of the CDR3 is TGTGCCAGCAGCGCCCGGACGGGACCTAACTATGGCTACACCTTC. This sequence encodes CASSARTGPNYGYTF.

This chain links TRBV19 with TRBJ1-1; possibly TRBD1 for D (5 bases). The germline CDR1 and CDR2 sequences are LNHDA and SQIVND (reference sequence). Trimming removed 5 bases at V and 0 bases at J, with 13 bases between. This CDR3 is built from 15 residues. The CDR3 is CASSELTVMNTEAFF. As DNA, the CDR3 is TGTGCCAGTAGTGAACTGACAGTCATGAACACTGAAGCTTTCTTT.

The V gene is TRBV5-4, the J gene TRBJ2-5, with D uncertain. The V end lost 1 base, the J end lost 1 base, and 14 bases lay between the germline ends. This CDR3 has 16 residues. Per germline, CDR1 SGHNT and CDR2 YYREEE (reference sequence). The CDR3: CASSLKSQVGQETQYF. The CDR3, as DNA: TGTGCCAGCAGCTTGAAGTCGCAGGTGGGCCAAGAGACCCAGTACTTC. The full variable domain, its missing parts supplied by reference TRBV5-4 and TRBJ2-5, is ETGVTQSPTHLIKTRGQQVTLRCSSQSGHNTVSWYQQALGQGPQFIFQYYREEENGRGNFPPRFSGLQFPNYSSELNVNALELDDSALYLCASSLKSQVGQETQYFGPGTRLLVL.

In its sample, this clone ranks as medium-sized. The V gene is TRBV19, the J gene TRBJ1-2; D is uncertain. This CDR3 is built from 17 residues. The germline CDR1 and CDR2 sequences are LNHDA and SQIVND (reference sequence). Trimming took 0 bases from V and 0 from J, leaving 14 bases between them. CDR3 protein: CASSIDLSTGANYGYTF. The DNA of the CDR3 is TGTGCCAGTAGTATAGATCTATCGACGGGAGCTAACTATGGCTACACCTTC.

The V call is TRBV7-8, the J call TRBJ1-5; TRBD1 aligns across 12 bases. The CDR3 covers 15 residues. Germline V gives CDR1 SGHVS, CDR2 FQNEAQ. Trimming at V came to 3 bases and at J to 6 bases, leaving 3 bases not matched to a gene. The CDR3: CASSLGQGARQPQHF. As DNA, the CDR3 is TGTGCCAGCAGCTTGGGACAGGGGGCTCGTCAGCCCCAGCATTTT.

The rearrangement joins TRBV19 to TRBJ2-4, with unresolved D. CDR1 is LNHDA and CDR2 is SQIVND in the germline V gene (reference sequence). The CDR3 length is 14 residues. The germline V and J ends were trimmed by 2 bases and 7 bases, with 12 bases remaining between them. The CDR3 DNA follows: TGTGCCAGTAGTATAATGATCCATGGGAACATTCAGTACTTC. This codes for CASSIMIHGNIQYF.

CDR3 region: CASSVHTAGAVYEQYF. CDR3 bases: TGTGCCAGCAGCGTCCATACAGCGGGAGCGGTCTACGAGCAGTACTTC. The rearrangement links TRBV7-2 to TRBJ2-7, with TRBD2 matching over 8 bases. From germline, CDR1 is SGHTA and CDR2 FQGNSA. The CDR3 extends over 16 amino acids. The trim removed 5 bases at V and 3 bases at J, leaving 12 bases unmatched.

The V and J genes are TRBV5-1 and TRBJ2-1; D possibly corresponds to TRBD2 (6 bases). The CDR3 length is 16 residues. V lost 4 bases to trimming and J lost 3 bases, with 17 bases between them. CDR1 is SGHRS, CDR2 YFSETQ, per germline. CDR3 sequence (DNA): TGCGCCAGCAGCAAAGAGGGACTTAACTTCTACAATGAGCAGTTCTTC. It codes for CASSKEGLNFYNEQFF.

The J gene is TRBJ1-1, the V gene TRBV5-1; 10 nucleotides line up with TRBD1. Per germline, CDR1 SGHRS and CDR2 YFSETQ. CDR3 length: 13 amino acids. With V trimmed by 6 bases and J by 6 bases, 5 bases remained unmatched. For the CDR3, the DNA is TGCGCCAGCACCCGGGACAGGGGAGCTGAAGCTTTCTTT. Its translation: CASTRDRGAEAFF.

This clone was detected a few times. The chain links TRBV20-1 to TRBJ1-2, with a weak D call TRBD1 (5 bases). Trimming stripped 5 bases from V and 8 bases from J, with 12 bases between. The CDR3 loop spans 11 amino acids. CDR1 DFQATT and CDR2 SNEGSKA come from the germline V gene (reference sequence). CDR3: CSALIGGGYTF. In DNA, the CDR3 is TGCAGTGCTCTCATTGGGGGAGGCTACACCTTC.

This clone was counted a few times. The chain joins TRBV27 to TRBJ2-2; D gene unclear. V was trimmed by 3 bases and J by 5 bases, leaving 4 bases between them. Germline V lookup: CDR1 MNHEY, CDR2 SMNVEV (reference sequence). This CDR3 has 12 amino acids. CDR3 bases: TGTGCCAGCAGTTTCTCTACCGGGGAGCTGTTTTTT. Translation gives CASSFSTGELFF.

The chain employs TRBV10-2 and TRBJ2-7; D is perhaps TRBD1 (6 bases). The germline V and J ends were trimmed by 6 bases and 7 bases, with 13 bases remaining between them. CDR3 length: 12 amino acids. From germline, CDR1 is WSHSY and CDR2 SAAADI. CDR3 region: CASSWTVGEQYF. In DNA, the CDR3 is TGCGCCAGCAGCTGGACAGTTGGAGAGCAGTACTTC.

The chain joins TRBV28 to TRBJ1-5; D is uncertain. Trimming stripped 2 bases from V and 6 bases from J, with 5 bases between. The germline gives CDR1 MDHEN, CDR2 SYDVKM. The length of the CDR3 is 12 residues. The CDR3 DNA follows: TGTGCCAGCAGTTTAATAGGTCAGCCCCAGCATTTT. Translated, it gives CASSLIGQPQHF.

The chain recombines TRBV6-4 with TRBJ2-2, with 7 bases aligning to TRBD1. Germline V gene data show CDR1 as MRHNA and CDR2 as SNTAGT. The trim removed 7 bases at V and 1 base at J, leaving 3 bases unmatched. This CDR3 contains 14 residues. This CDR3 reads CASKGQWNTGELFF. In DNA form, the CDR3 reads TGTGCCAGCAAGGGACAGTGGAACACCGGGGAGCTGTTTTTT.

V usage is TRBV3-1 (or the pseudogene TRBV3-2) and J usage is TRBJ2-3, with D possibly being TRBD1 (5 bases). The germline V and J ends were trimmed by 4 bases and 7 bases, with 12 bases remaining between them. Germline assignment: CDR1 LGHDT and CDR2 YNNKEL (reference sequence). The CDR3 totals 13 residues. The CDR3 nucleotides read TGTGCCAGCAGCCTTCGAACAGGCTATACGCAGTATTTT. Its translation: CASSLRTGYTQYF.

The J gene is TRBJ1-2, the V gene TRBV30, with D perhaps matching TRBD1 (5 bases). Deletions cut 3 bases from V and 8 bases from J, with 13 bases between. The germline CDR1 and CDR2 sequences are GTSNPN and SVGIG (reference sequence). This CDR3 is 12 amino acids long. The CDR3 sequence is CAWSGTAKGYTF. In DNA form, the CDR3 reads TGTGCCTGGAGCGGGACGGCAAAAGGCTACACCTTC.

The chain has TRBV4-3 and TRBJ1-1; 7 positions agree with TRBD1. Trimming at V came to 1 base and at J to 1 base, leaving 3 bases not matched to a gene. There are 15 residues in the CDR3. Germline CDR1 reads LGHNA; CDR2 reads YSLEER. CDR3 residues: CASSQGRDRNTEAFF. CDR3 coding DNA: TGCGCCAGCAGCCAAGGAAGGGACAGGAACACTGAAGCTTTCTTT.

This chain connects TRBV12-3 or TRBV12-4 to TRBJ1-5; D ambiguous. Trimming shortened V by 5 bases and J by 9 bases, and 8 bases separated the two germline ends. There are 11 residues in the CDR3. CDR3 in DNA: TGTGCCAGCAGTGGGGAAGGGCCCCAGCATTTT. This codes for CASSGEGPQHF.